These T cell receptor beta chains were read from a single sample in a study of early T cells in non-severe SARS-CoV-2 infection. TCRdb independently ran MiXCR on the 5' RACE reads; one entry per CDR3 protein. The sample has around 78,000 distinct CDR3 sequences, roughly a tenth seen once. The sample here was whole blood, taken at baseline. These receptors came from an adult who was a healthcare worker with PCR-confirmed SARS-CoV-2 infection or an uninfected control (not recorded which). Both conserved end residues are part of each CDR3. A D gene is named only where the DNA matches it firmly. Not every row has a clone size; where given, it reads once, few, many or a size class.

d_call,clone_size,j_call,v_call,cdr3_aa,cdr3_nt
-,few,TRBJ2-5,TRBV19,CASSHLGETQYF,TGTGCCAGTAGCCATCTGGGGGAGACCCAGTACTTC
-,-,TRBJ2-7,TRBV10-3,CAISEFDYEQYF,TGTGCCATCAGTGAGTTTGATTACGAGCAGTACTTC
-,few,TRBJ2-2,TRBV5-1,CASSLVRTGELFF,TGCGCCAGCAGCTTAGTGAGAACCGGGGAGCTGTTTTTT
-,-,TRBJ2-1,TRBV7-9,CASSPVLGGPGNEQFF,TGTGCCAGCAGCCCGGTATTGGGGGGGCCTGGCAATGAGCAGTTCTTC
-,-,TRBJ1-2,TRBV12-3/TRBV12-4,CASSLLAPQADGYTF,TGTGCCAGCAGTTTGTTAGCTCCTCAGGCTGATGGCTACACCTTC
-,-,TRBJ2-3,TRBV2,CASSEARSFTDTQYF,TGTGCCAGCAGTGAGGCCAGGTCGTTCACAGATACGCAGTATTTT
TRBD2,-,TRBJ2-7,TRBV20-1,CSAPVTGTSGSHEQYF,TGCAGTGCTCCCGTGACTGGGACTAGCGGGAGTCACGAGCAGTACTTC
-,-,TRBJ1-5,TRBV6-6,CASRWGEEPQHF,TGTGCCAGCAGGTGGGGGGAAGAGCCCCAGCATTTT
-,-,TRBJ1-1,TRBV11-2,CASSLAPEGTEFF,TGTGCCAGCAGCTTAGCCCCCGAGGGCACCGAGTTCTTT
-,many,TRBJ2-1,TRBV29-1,CSVEWAGPSYNEQFF,TGCAGCGTTGAATGGGCGGGTCCCTCCTACAATGAGCAGTTCTTC
-,-,TRBJ1-1,TRBV20-1,CSPIDRMNTEAFF,TGCAGTCCGATCGACAGGATGAACACTGAAGCTTTCTTT
TRBD1,few,TRBJ1-2,TRBV3-1,CASSQPRTGLAGYTF,TGTGCCAGCAGCCAACCGAGGACAGGGCTCGCCGGCTACACCTTC
-,-,TRBJ2-2,TRBV19,CASSIVGGAGELFF,TGTGCCAGTAGTATAGTAGGGGGGGCCGGGGAGCTGTTTTTT
TRBD1,-,TRBJ1-1,TRBV18,CASSPRQGRYTEAFF,TGTGCCAGCTCACCAAGACAGGGGCGTTATACTGAAGCTTTCTTT
-,few,TRBJ1-1,TRBV19,CASSTDRNTEAFF,TGTGCCAGTAGCACGGACAGGAACACTGAAGCTTTCTTT
-,many,TRBJ2-5,TRBV7-9,CARTMGETQYF,TGTGCCAGAACAATGGGAGAGACCCAGTACTTC
TRBD1,-,TRBJ2-7,TRBV11-3,CASSPGTGVYSWEQYF,TGTGCCAGCAGCCCGGGGACAGGCGTTTACTCCTGGGAGCAGTACTTC
TRBD2,many,TRBJ2-7,TRBV27,CASSLEAGGPYEQYF,TGTGCCAGCAGCCTCGAAGCGGGGGGGCCCTACGAGCAGTACTTC
TRBD1,many,TRBJ2-5,TRBV10-3,CAISPRTGSETQYF,TGTGCCATCAGTCCACGGACAGGGTCGGAGACCCAGTACTTC
-,-,TRBJ2-4,TRBV19,CASSIRDRAKNIQYF,TGTGCCAGTAGTATCAGGGATCGGGCCAAAAACATTCAGTACTTC
-,few,TRBJ1-6,TRBV20-1,CSARDQGTNNSPLHF,TGCAGTGCTAGAGATCAAGGGACAAATAATTCACCCCTCCACTTT
-,-,TRBJ2-4,TRBV21-1,CASSIQVAKNIQYF,TGTGCCAGCAGCATTCAGGTAGCCAAAAACATTCAGTACTTC
-,-,TRBJ1-4,TRBV11-3,CASSSGRSNEKLFF,TGTGCCAGCAGTAGCGGGCGCAGCAATGAAAAACTGTTTTTT
-,many,TRBJ1-1,TRBV25-1,CASSPNNRAVGVEAFF,TGTGCCAGCAGCCCCAATAATAGGGCAGTGGGAGTAGAAGCTTTCTTT
TRBD1,few,TRBJ1-2,TRBV7-2,CASSLDSGRGPQGYTF,TGTGCCAGCAGCTTAGATTCAGGGAGGGGGCCTCAGGGCTACACCTTC
-,-,TRBJ2-7,TRBV5-1,CASSSVDGWSYEQYF,TGCGCCAGCAGTTCCGTTGACGGTTGGTCCTACGAGCAGTACTTC
-,many,TRBJ1-1,TRBV4-1,CASSQRERGTEAFF,TGCGCCAGCAGCCAAAGGGAACGAGGGACTGAAGCTTTCTTT
-,many,TRBJ1-2,TRBV29-1,CSVANGPYGYTF,TGCAGCGTCGCGAACGGACCCTATGGCTACACCTTC
TRBD1,-,TRBJ2-7,TRBV5-4,CASSLGQGRYEQYF,TGTGCCAGCAGCTTGGGACAGGGACGGTACGAGCAGTACTTC
TRBD1,-,TRBJ1-2,TRBV6-5,CASSRTGGNYGYTF,TGTGCCAGCAGTAGGACAGGGGGAAACTATGGCTACACCTTC
-,-,TRBJ1-2,TRBV7-3,CARPGYTF,TGTGCCAGGCCTGGCTACACCTTC
-,-,TRBJ1-6,TRBV12-3/TRBV12-4,CASSQSTGYNSPLHF,TGTGCCAGCAGTCAATCGACGGGTTATAATTCACCCCTCCACTTT
-,-,TRBJ1-4,TRBV27,CASSFGGLNEKLFF,TGTGCCAGCAGTTTTGGCGGGTTAAATGAAAAACTGTTTTTT
TRBD2,-,TRBJ2-3,TRBV6-5,CASSYSFWRGGEDTQYF,TGTGCCAGCAGTTACTCATTCTGGCGGGGGGGCGAAGATACGCAGTATTTT
-,few,TRBJ1-3,TRBV5-4,CASSLGWSSTIYF,TGTGCCAGCAGCTTGGGTTGGTCCAGCACCATATATTTT
-,many,TRBJ2-3,TRBV20-1,CSARDRDLFSTDTQYF,TGCAGTGCTAGAGATCGGGACCTGTTTAGCACAGATACGCAGTATTTT
TRBD1,few,TRBJ1-2,TRBV9,CASSVVGQGAIGYTF,TGTGCCAGCAGCGTAGTGGGACAGGGGGCCATTGGCTACACCTTC
-,many,TRBJ1-5,TRBV5-1,CASSLEGPPNNQPQHF,TGCGCCAGCAGCTTGGAGGGGCCCCCAAACAATCAGCCCCAGCATTTT
-,few,TRBJ1-1,TRBV11-2,CASSFGPLWDTEAFF,TGTGCCAGCAGCTTCGGCCCTCTCTGGGACACTGAAGCTTTCTTT
TRBD2,many,TRBJ2-7,TRBV3-1,CASSQGLAGAYEQYF,TGTGCCAGCAGCCAAGGACTAGCGGGGGCCTACGAGCAGTACTTC
TRBD1,many,TRBJ2-2,TRBV30,CAWSVYEGARTGELFF,TGTGCCTGGAGTGTATATGAGGGGGCCCGGACCGGGGAGCTGTTTTTT
-,many,TRBJ2-7,TRBV7-3,CASSLGSDGKQYF,TGTGCCAGCAGCTTAGGATCGGACGGAAAGCAGTACTTC
TRBD1,few,TRBJ2-6,TRBV9,CASSGGTGLSGANVLTF,TGTGCCAGCAGCGGAGGGACAGGGCTCTCTGGGGCCAACGTCCTGACTTTC
-,few,TRBJ2-5,TRBV20-1,CSAGQKETQYF,TGCAGTGCTGGACAGAAAGAGACCCAGTACTTC
TRBD1,few,TRBJ2-4,TRBV29-1,CSVRGQEVLAKNIQYF,TGCAGCGTGAGGGGACAGGAAGTCTTAGCCAAAAACATTCAGTACTTC
TRBD1,-,TRBJ2-7,TRBV7-9,CASSQGSTGNEQYF,TGTGCCAGCAGCCAAGGATCGACAGGGAACGAGCAGTACTTC
TRBD1,-,TRBJ2-7,TRBV5-1,CASSLGTGGYEQYF,TGCGCCAGCAGCTTGGGGACAGGGGGCTACGAGCAGTACTTC
TRBD1,few,TRBJ1-5,TRBV18,CASSPTGHNQPQHF,TGTGCCAGCTCACCGACAGGGCACAATCAGCCCCAGCATTTT